Below are 23 T cell receptor beta chains sequenced from a single sample in a study of shared clonotypes between healthy human individuals. Sequencing used immunoSEQ multiplex PCR; TCRdb keeps in-frame clones, though not all of them. There are around 200,000 clones in the sample; approximately 60% occur only once, and around 9.3% lies in the top ten. Sequencing was carried out using memory CD4+ T cells sorted from blood. The subset denotes: CD45RA-negative fraction. The receptor source for this set is a man younger than 40 in good health.

This chain connects TRBV10-2 to TRBJ2-7; possible D gene TRBD2, 5 bases. The germline V gene encodes CDR1 WSHSY and CDR2 SAAADI. Trimming removed 3 bases from V and 3 bases from J, with 15 bases in between. The length of the CDR3 is 15 residues. CDR3 loop: CASSEKGALGYEQYF. Here the CDR3 DNA reads TGCGCCAGCAGTGAAAAGGGAGCACTTGGCTACGAGCAGTACTTC.

This clone was observed at least ten times. The CDR3 nucleotides read TGTGCCAGCAGCTTTGATCTCGCGGAGACCCAGTACTTC. This gives the protein CASSFDLAETQYF. The rearrangement joins TRBV11-2 to TRBJ2-5; D ambiguous. CDR3 length: 13 residues. Trimming removed 3 bases at V and 5 bases at J, with 10 bases between. The germline V gene has CDR1 SGHAT and CDR2 FQNNGV.

Notes on this clone: At one of its ends the junction is not consistent with the germline gene, which may arise from a read error. The chain joins TRBV7-2 to TRBJ2-3; 7 bases are shared with TRBD1. The CDR3 extends over 12 amino acids. The germline CDR1 and CDR2 sequences are SGHTA and FQGNSA. The CDR3 loop is CASSTYGGQGDF. In nucleotides, the CDR3 is TGTGCCAGCAGCACCTACGGAGGCCAGGGGGATTTT. Full variable domain (remainder filled in from reference TRBV7-2 and TRBJ2-3): GAGVSQSPSNKVTEKGKDVELRCDPISGHTALYWYRQSLGQGLEFLIYFQGNSAPDKSGLPSDRFSAERTGGSVSTLTIQRTQQEDSAVYLCASSTYGGQGDFGPGTRLTVL.

The J gene is TRBJ1-5, the V gene TRBV20-1; D gene uncertain. Trimming stripped 3 bases from V and 5 bases from J, with 5 bases between. Germline V gene data show CDR1 as DFQATT and CDR2 as SNEGSKA (reference sequence). CDR3 length: 11 residues. The CDR3 DNA is TGCAGTGCTAGTGAGGATCAGCCCCAGCATTTT. Protein product: CSASEDQPQHF.

The V and J genes are TRBV5-6 and TRBJ1-1; no reliable D call. V lost 0 bases, J lost 4 bases, and 7 bases lay in between. Per germline, CDR1 SGHDT and CDR2 YYEEEE. The CDR3 runs to 13 residues. CDR3 DNA sequence: TGTGCCAGCAGCTTGGTCGGGTCCACTGAAGCTTTCTTT. This encodes CASSLVGSTEAFF.

This clone was seen a handful of times. The chain has TRBV27 and TRBJ2-1, with 9 bases aligning to TRBD1. V was clipped by 5 bases and J by 7 bases; unmatched bases: 9. The CDR3 consists of 15 residues. Per germline, CDR1 MNHEY and CDR2 SMNVEV (reference sequence). The CDR3 spells CASSQPGQGGNEQFF. CDR3 coding DNA: TGTGCCAGCAGTCAGCCGGGACAGGGTGGTAATGAGCAGTTCTTC.

In its sample, this clone was seen a few times. The chain combines TRBV6-6 with TRBJ2-7; TRBD1 agrees at 7 bases. V dropped 2 bases and J dropped 5; count of bases not matched to a gene: 12. In germline, CDR1 is MNHNY, CDR2 SVGAGI (reference sequence). The length of the CDR3 is 16 residues. CDR3 sequence: CASSYGGDREVDEQYF. CDR3 bases: TGTGCCAGCAGTTACGGGGGTGACAGGGAAGTCGACGAGCAGTACTTC.

A few counts support this clone. The chain combines TRBV10-2 with TRBJ1-2; D is undetermined. Germline CDR1 is WSHSY and CDR2 is SAAADI. Deletions cut 5 bases from V and 4 bases from J, with 11 bases between. The CDR3 has 13 residues. CDR3 sequence reads: CASSTDQGYGYTF. The CDR3 DNA reads TGCGCCAGCAGTACGGACCAAGGCTATGGCTACACCTTC.

This clone was seen more than once but under ten times. The chain carries TRBV10-3 and TRBJ2-2; the match to TRBD1 covers 11 bases. The germline V gene encodes CDR1 ENHRY and CDR2 SYGVKD. This CDR3 region has 15 residues. V dropped 2 bases and J dropped 10; count of bases not matched to a gene: 6. Here the CDR3 reads CAISEGTGGSEELFF. The DNA of the CDR3 is TGTGCCATCAGTGAGGGGACAGGGGGTAGCGAGGAGCTGTTTTTT.

Concerning this clone itself: One end of the junction varies from germline; a read error may be responsible. The chain has TRBV7-7 and TRBJ2-3; D unresolved. The V gene's germline CDR1 is SSHAT and CDR2 FNYEAQ (reference sequence). This CDR3 spans 16 amino acids. This CDR3 is CASSLGSNGGTDTQYF. The CDR3 nucleotides read TGTGCTAGCAGCTTAGGAAGCAATGGGGGCACAGATACGCAGTATTTT. Filled out from reference TRBV7-7 and TRBJ2-3, the complete variable domain reads GAGVSQSPRYKVTKRGQDVTLRCDPISSHATLYWYQQALGQGPEFLTYFNYEAQPDKSGLPSDRFSAERPEGSISTLTIQRTEQRDSAMYRCASSLGSNGGTDTQYFGPGTRLTVL.

This clone was recorded once. The chain combines TRBV5-1 with TRBJ1-1, with D hard to call. The CDR3 is 12 amino acids. Between the trimmed V and J ends, which lost 6 bases and 4 bases, there was a span of 10 bases. CDR1 is SGHRS and CDR2 is YFSETQ in the germline V gene. CDR3 amino acids: CASTDIGTEAFF. CDR3 DNA: TGCGCCAGCACCGACATCGGCACTGAAGCTTTCTTT.

The chain combines TRBV5-1 with TRBJ2-7; TRBD2 might be the D (6 bases). CDR1 is SGHRS, CDR2 YFSETQ, per germline. This CDR3 has 15 residues. Trimming took off 4 bases at V and 0 bases at J, with 14 bases between the two ends. CDR3 sequence (DNA): TGCGCCAGCAGCGCACTGGGACTGCCCTCCTACGAGCAGTACTTC. Translation gives CASSALGLPSYEQYF.

In this sample, this clone turned up a few times. CDR3 sequence: CASSLGTSGRAGETQYF. The CDR3 nucleotides are TGTGCCAGCAGTCTTGGGACTAGCGGGAGGGCCGGGGAGACCCAGTACTTC. The chain recombines TRBV2 with TRBJ2-5; TRBD2 agrees at 16 bases. This CDR3 has 17 residues. The V segment lost 5 bases and the J segment 5 bases; nucleotides outside the gene matches: 8. CDR1 is SNHLY and CDR2 is FYNNEI in the germline V gene.

This clone appeared many times. This chain links TRBV2 with TRBJ2-7; 8 bases are a match to TRBD2. The CDR3 sequence is 17 residues long. The germline gives CDR1 SNHLY, CDR2 FYNNEI. The V and J ends lost 2 bases and 9 bases, in that order; junction bases with no gene match: 18. The CDR3 coding sequence is TGTGCCAGCAGTGAAAGTAAGGGCGGGAGGATCCTACGATCGCAGTACTTC. It encodes CASSESKGGRILRSQYF.

V and J are TRBV2 and TRBJ2-5; D is undetermined. CDR1 and CDR2 from the germline V gene are SNHLY and FYNNEI. Deletions cut 4 bases from V and 0 bases from J, with 9 bases between. This CDR3 region has 14 residues. The CDR3 DNA sequence: TGTGCCAGCAGTGGCAGGAAAAACCAAGAGACCCAGTACTTC. It codes for CASSGRKNQETQYF.

The CDR3 nucleotides read TGTGCCAGTAGTATCAGGGTGTCCGCTGGAAACACCATATATTTT. Translating it yields CASSIRVSAGNTIYF. The chain combines TRBV19 with TRBJ1-3, with D maybe TRBD1 (5 bases). The V end lost 3 bases, the J end lost 2 bases, and 11 bases lay between the germline ends. The CDR3 totals 15 residues. CDR1 and CDR2 from the germline V gene are LNHDA and SQIVND (reference sequence). The variable domain in full, completed from reference TRBV19 and TRBJ1-3, reads DGGITQSPKYLFRKEGQNVTLSCEQNLNHDAMYWYRQDPGQGLRLIYYSQIVNDFQKGDIAEGYSVSREKKESFPLTVTSAQKNPTAFYLCASSIRVSAGNTIYFGEGSWLTVV.

This clone showed up just a few times. V gene TRBV9 combines with J gene TRBJ2-7; D is possibly TRBD2 (6 bases). Per germline, CDR1 SGDLS and CDR2 YYNGEE. The germline V and J ends were trimmed by 0 bases and 7 bases, with 17 bases remaining between them. The CDR3 has 15 amino acids. The chain's CDR3 is CASSVVGLATDEQYF. CDR3 sequence (DNA): TGTGCCAGCAGCGTAGTAGGCCTAGCGACTGATGAGCAGTACTTC. Supplemented by reference TRBV9 and TRBJ2-7, the full variable domain reads DSGVTQTPKHLITATGQRVTLRCSPRSGDLSVYWYQQSLDQGLQFLIQYYNGEERAKGNILERFSAQQFPDLHSELNLSSLELGDSALYFCASSVVGLATDEQYFGPGTRLTVT.

The V call is TRBV7-3, the J call TRBJ2-1; TRBD2 might be the D (5 bases). The V gene lost 6 bases and the J gene lost 9 bases, with 12 bases spanning the gap. This CDR3 is 12 amino acids long. Germline V gene sequence: CDR1 SGHTA, CDR2 FQGTGA. In nucleotides, the CDR3 is TGTGCCAGCAGGCAGGAGGCGGGTGAGCAGTTCTTC. It yields the protein CASRQEAGEQFF.

The chain recombines TRBV30 with TRBJ2-7; D gene unclear. Germline CDR1 GTSNPN, CDR2 SVGIG (reference sequence). The CDR3 contains 11 residues. Here the CDR3 DNA reads TGTGCGCGTGAAGTAGGCTACGAGCAGTACTTC. Translation: CAREVGYEQYF.

This clone has a single count. The chain employs TRBV2 and TRBJ2-7; 9 nucleotides agree with TRBD1. CDR3 length: 15 residues. The germline gives CDR1 SNHLY, CDR2 FYNNEI. Losses at the gene ends were 6 bases for V and 0 bases for J; bases not matched to a gene: 6. CDR3 nucleotides: TGTGCCAGCAGGGACCCGGGACAGGGCTCCTACGAGCAGTACTTC. Translating it yields CASRDPGQGSYEQYF.

The chain recombines TRBV28 with TRBJ1-2; a possible D gene is TRBD1 (5 bases). Germline V lookup: CDR1 MDHEN, CDR2 SYDVKM. The V end was cut by 8 bases, the J end by 4 bases, with 20 bases between. The CDR3 has 15 amino acids. The CDR3: CASRPAGTSLYGYTF. The CDR3 DNA follows: TGTGCCAGCCGCCCCGCCGGGACTAGCCTCTATGGCTACACCTTC.

This clone showed up just a few times. V and J are TRBV7-2 and TRBJ2-7, with TRBD2 matching 7 bases. After removal of 5 bases from V and 2 bases from J, the junction contained 6 bases not matched to a gene. The germline V gene encodes CDR1 SGHTA and CDR2 FQGNSA. This CDR3 has 14 residues. Written as DNA, the CDR3 is TGTGCCAGCAGCCCCGGGGGAGGGCCCTACGAGCAGTACTTC. It specifies CASSPGGGPYEQYF. Complete variable domain (other parts from reference TRBV7-2 and TRBJ2-7): GAGVSQSPSNKVTEKGKDVELRCDPISGHTALYWYRQSLGQGLEFLIYFQGNSAPDKSGLPSDRFSAERTGGSVSTLTIQRTQQEDSAVYLCASSPGGGPYEQYFGPGTRLTVT.

The chain is built from TRBV6-1 and TRBJ2-7; D not resolved. Germline CDR1 and CDR2: MNHNS and SASEGT. CDR3 size: 11 residues. V dropped 5 bases and J dropped 1 base, with 3 bases sitting between them. CDR3 region: CASSTSYEQYF. The CDR3 DNA is TGTGCCAGCAGTACTTCCTACGAGCAGTACTTC.